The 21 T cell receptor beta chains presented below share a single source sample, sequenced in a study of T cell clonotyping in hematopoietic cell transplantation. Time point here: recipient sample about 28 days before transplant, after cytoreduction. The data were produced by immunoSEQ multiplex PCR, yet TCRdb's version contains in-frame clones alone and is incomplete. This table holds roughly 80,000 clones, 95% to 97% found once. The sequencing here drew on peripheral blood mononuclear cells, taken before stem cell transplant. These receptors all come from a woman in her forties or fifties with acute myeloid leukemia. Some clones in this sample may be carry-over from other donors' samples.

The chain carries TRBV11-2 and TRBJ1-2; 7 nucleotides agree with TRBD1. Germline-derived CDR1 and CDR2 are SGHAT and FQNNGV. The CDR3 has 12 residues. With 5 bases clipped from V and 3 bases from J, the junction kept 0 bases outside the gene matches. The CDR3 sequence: CASSGQDYGYTF. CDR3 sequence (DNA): TGTGCCAGCAGCGGACAGGACTATGGCTACACCTTC.

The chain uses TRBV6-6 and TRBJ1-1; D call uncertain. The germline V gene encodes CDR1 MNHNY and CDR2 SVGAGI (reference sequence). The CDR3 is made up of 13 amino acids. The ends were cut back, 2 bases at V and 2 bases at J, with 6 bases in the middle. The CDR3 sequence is CASSYSLNTEAFF. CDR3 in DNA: TGTGCCAGCAGTTACAGCCTCAACACTGAAGCTTTCTTT.

The CDR3 is CASRPRTETYGYTF. CDR3 DNA sequence: TGTGCCAGCAGACCCCGGACAGAGACCTATGGCTACACCTTC. The V gene is TRBV27, the J gene TRBJ1-2; possible D gene TRBD1, 6 bases. Trimming stripped 6 bases from V and 4 bases from J, with 15 bases between. Germline V gene data show CDR1 as MNHEY and CDR2 as SMNVEV (reference sequence). The CDR3 extends over 14 amino acids.

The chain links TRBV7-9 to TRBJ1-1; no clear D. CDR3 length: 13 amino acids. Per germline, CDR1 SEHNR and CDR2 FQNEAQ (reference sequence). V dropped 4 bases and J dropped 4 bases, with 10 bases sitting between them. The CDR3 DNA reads TGTGCCAGCAGCTCCCTCGGGGTCACTGAAGCTTTCTTT. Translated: CASSSLGVTEAFF.

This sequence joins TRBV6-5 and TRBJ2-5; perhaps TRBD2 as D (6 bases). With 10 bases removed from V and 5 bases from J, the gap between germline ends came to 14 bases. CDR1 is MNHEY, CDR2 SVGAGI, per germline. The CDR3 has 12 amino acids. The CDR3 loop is CATRDSLETQYF. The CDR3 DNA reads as TGTGCCACCCGGGACTCCTTGGAGACCCAGTACTTC.

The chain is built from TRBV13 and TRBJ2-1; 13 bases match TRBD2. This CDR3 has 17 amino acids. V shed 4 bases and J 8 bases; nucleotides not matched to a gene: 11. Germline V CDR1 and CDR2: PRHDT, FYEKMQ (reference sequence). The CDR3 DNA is TGTGCCAGCAGCTCACGACTAGCGGGGGGTACGTGGGATGAGCAGTTCTTC. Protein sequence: CASSSRLAGGTWDEQFF.

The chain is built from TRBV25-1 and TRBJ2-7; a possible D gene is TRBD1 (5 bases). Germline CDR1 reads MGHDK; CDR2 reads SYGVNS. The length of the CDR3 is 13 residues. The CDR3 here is CASQGLGLHEQYF. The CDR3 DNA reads TGTGCATCCCAGGGTCTCGGTCTCCACGAGCAGTACTTC.

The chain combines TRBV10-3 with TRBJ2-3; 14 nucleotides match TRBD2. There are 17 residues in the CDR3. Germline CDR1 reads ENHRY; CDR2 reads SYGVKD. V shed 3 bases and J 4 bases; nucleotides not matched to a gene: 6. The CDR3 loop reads CAISDPTTSGGADTQYF. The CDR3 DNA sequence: TGTGCCATCAGTGACCCCACGACTAGCGGGGGGGCAGATACGCAGTATTTT.

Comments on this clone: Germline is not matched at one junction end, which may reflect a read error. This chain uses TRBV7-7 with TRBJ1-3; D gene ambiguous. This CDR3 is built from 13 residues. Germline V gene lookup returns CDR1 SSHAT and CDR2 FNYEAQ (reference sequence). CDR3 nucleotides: TGTGCTAGCAGCTTAGGTCCTGGAAACACCATATATTTT. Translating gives CASSLGPGNTIYF.

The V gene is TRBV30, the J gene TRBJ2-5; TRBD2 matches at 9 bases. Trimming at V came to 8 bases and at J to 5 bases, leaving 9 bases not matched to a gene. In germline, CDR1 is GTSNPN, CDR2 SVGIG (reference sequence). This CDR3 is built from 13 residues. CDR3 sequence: CAGGGGWEETQYF. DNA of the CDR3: TGTGCCGGCGGGGGGGGCTGGGAGGAGACCCAGTACTTC.

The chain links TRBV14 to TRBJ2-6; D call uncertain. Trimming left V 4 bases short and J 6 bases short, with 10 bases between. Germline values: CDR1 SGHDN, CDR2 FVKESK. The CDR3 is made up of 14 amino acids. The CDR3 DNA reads TGTGCCAGCAGCCTACGGCGAGAGGCCAACGTCCTGACTTTC. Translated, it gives CASSLRREANVLTF.

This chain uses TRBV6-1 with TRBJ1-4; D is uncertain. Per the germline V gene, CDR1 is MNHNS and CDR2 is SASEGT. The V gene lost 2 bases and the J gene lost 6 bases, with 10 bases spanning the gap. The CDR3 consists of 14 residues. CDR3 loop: CASSEQERDEKLFF. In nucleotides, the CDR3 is TGTGCCAGCAGTGAACAGGAGAGGGATGAAAAACTGTTTTTT.

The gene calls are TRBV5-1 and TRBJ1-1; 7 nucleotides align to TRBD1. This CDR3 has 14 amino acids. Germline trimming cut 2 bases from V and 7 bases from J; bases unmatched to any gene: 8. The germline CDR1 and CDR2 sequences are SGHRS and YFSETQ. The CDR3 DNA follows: TGCGCCAGCAGCTTTGGGGACAGCAATAGTGAAGCTTTCTTT. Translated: CASSFGDSNSEAFF.

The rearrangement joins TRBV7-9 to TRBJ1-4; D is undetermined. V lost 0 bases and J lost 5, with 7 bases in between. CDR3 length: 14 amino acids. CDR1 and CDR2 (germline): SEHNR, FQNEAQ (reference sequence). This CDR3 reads CASSLATRNEKLFF. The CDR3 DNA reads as TGTGCCAGCAGCTTAGCGACCAGAAATGAAAAACTGTTTTTT.

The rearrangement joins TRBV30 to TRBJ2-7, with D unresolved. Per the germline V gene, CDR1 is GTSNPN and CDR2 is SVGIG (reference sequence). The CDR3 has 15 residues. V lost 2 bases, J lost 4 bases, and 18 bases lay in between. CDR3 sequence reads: CAWSPHDRARYEQYF. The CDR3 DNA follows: TGTGCCTGGAGTCCTCACGACCGGGCGAGGTACGAGCAGTACTTC. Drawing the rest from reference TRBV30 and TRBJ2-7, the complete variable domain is SQTIHQWPATLVQPVGSPLSLECTVEGTSNPNLYWYRQAAGRGLQLLFYSVGIGQISSEVPQNLSASRPQDRQFILSSKKLLLSDSGFYLCAWSPHDRARYEQYFGPGTRLTVT.

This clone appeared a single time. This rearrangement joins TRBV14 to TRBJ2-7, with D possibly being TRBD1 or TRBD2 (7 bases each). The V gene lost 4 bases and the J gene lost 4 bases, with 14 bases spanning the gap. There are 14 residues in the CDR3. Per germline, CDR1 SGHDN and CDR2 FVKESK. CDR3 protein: CASSPTGREYEQYF. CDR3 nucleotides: TGTGCCAGCAGCCCGACAGGGAGGGAATACGAGCAGTACTTC. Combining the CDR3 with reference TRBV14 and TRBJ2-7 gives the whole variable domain EAGVTQFPSHSVIEKGQTVTLRCDPISGHDNLYWYRRVMGKEIKFLLHFVKESKQDESGMPNNRFLAERTGGTYSTLKVQPAELEDSGVYFCASSPTGREYEQYFGPGTRLTVT.

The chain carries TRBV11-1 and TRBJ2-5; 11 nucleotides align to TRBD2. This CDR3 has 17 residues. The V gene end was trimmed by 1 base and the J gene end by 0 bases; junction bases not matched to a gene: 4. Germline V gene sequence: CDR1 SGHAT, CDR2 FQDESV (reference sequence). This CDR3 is CASSLVGTSGYQETQYF. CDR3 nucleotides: TGTGCCAGCAGCTTAGTGGGGACTAGCGGCTACCAAGAGACCCAGTACTTC.

The CDR3 DNA reads as TGTGCCTGGAGTGTATTCACCCAGGCGGGTGAAGCTTTCTTT. Its translation is CAWSVFTQAGEAFF. The J gene is TRBJ1-1, the V gene TRBV30; no firm D call. V lost 0 bases and J 7 bases, leaving 15 bases between the germline ends. The CDR3 has 14 residues. In germline, CDR1 is GTSNPN, CDR2 SVGIG (reference sequence).

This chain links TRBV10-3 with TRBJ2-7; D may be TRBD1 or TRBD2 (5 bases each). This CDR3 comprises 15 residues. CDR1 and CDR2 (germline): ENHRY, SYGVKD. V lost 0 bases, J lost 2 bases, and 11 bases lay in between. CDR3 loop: CAISESGTATYEQYF. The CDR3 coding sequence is TGTGCCATCAGTGAGTCCGGGACCGCAACCTACGAGCAGTACTTC.

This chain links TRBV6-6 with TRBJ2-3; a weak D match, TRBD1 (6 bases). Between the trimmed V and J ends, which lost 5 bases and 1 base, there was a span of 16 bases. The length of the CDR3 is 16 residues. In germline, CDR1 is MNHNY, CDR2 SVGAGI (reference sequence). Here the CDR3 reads CASSKNRDSRTDTQYF. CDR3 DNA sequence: TGTGCCAGCAGTAAGAACAGGGATTCGCGCACAGATACGCAGTATTTT.

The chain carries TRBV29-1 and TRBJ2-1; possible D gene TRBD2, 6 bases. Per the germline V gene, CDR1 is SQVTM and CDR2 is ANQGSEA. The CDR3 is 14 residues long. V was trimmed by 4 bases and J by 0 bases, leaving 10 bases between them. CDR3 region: CSVGGVSSYNEQFF. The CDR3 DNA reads TGCAGCGTTGGCGGGGTGAGCTCCTACAATGAGCAGTTCTTC.